These 25 T cell receptor beta chains came from one sample sequenced in a study of beta chain features in type 1 diabetes. Study-level findings and limits: In all four CD4+ subsets, TCRB CDR3 length was significantly, moderately reduced in type 1 diabetes.

What these receptors recognize is not known. The entirety of the isolated RNA underwent reverse transcription, so expressed TCRB transcripts were sequenced. The data were produced by immunoSEQ multiplex PCR, yet TCRdb's version contains in-frame clones alone and is incomplete. Of about 360,000 clones in the sample, roughly 12% were seen once. The specimen was naive CD4+ T cells from blood. The source of these receptors is a young woman with type 1 diabetes.

This chain uses TRBV7-9 with TRBJ1-2; D is unresolved. Germline CDR1 and CDR2: SEHNR and FQNEAQ (reference sequence). V lost 6 bases to trimming and J lost 6 bases, with 8 bases between them. The CDR3 is 11 residues long. The CDR3 nucleotides are TGTGCCAGCAGTAGATCCAATGGCTACACCTTC. It translates to CASSRSNGYTF.

The V and J genes are TRBV14 and TRBJ1-5; 10 nucleotides agree with TRBD1. The CDR3 consists of 17 residues. V dropped 3 bases and J dropped 6; count of bases not matched to a gene: 11. The germline CDR1 and CDR2 sequences are SGHDN and FVKESK. CDR3 residues: CASSQEQTGGICQPQHF. Here the CDR3 DNA reads TGTGCCAGCAGCCAGGAACAGACAGGGGGCATTTGTCAGCCCCAGCATTTT.

V gene TRBV6-5 combines with J gene TRBJ2-5; 7 bases line up with TRBD2. CDR3 size: 14 residues. The V and J ends lost 11 bases and 3 bases, in that order; junction bases with no gene match: 12. CDR1 and CDR2 (germline): MNHEY, SVGAGI. This CDR3 reads CASPRGVPKETQYF. CDR3 sequence (DNA): TGTGCCTCTCCACGGGGGGTTCCAAAAGAGACCCAGTACTTC.

There are a few counts of this clone. The chain combines TRBV7-2 with TRBJ2-1; TRBD2 matches 9 bases. J lost 8 bases, V lost 1 base, and 9 bases had no gene match. Germline V gives CDR1 SGHTA, CDR2 FQGNSA. This CDR3 has 16 amino acids. The chain's CDR3 is CASSLGASGTRYEQFF. CDR3 in DNA: TGTGCCAGCAGCTTAGGGGCTAGCGGGACTCGGTATGAGCAGTTCTTC.

This clone was seen only a few times. The chain uses TRBV9 and TRBJ2-5; D remains ambiguous. There are 15 residues in the CDR3. Trimming took off 0 bases at V and 1 base at J, with 10 bases between the two ends. Germline V lookup: CDR1 SGDLS, CDR2 YYNGEE. CDR3 nucleotides: TGTGCCAGCAGCGTAGCACCGGTATTCCAAGAGACCCAGTACTTC. This encodes CASSVAPVFQETQYF.

V usage is TRBV6-1 and J usage is TRBJ2-1; 8 bases are a match to TRBD1. The length of the CDR3 is 15 residues. V lost 7 bases and J lost 6; bases outside the gene matches: 11. Germline-derived CDR1 and CDR2 are MNHNS and SASEGT. As DNA, the CDR3 is TGTGCCAGCACCATAAGGACAGGGATCTTCAATGAGCAGTTCTTC. Translation: CASTIRTGIFNEQFF.

This clone was recorded a few times. The CDR3 here is CASSLIAATATGELFF. CDR3 sequence (DNA): TGTGCCAGCAGCCTGATAGCGGCCACAGCCACCGGGGAGCTGTTTTTT. The V and J genes are TRBV7-8 and TRBJ2-2, with D perhaps TRBD2 (6 bases). In germline, CDR1 is SGHVS, CDR2 FQNEAQ. The CDR3 is 16 residues long. Trimming pared 5 bases from V and 4 bases from J, leaving 17 bases between.

This clone was seen a handful of times. The chain is built from TRBV19 and TRBJ1-1; TRBD1 matches at 8 bases. V trimming: 5 bases; J trimming: 1 base; junction bases outside the gene matches: 3. Germline V lookup: CDR1 LNHDA, CDR2 SQIVND (reference sequence). The CDR3 sequence is 14 residues long. DNA for the CDR3: TGTGCCAGTAGTGACAGGGGCCAGAACACTGAAGCTTTCTTT. Translation gives CASSDRGQNTEAFF.

The sample holds a few counts of this clone. This chain links TRBV27 with TRBJ2-5; possible D gene TRBD2, 5 bases. From germline, CDR1 is MNHEY and CDR2 SMNVEV (reference sequence). The V and J ends lost 8 bases and 4 bases respectively, with 20 bases between them. CDR3 size: 15 residues. The CDR3 loop is CASLPGKMSPETQYF. CDR3 nucleotides: TGTGCCAGCCTTCCCGGGAAGATGTCGCCAGAGACCCAGTACTTC.

This chain connects TRBV7-2 to TRBJ2-7; 8 nucleotides match TRBD1. Germline-derived CDR1 and CDR2 are SGHTA and FQGNSA. This CDR3 comprises 16 residues. Trimming took 5 bases from V and 3 from J; bases not matched to a gene: 12. The CDR3 nucleotides are TGTGCCAGCAGCCCACCTGGACAGGGTATTATCTACGAGCAGTACTTC. Its translation: CASSPPGQGIIYEQYF.

The sample holds a few counts of this clone. The V gene is TRBV6-6, the J gene TRBJ2-3; TRBD2 matches at 8 bases. Unmatched junction bases numbered 9, after V lost 6 bases and J lost 7 bases. The CDR3 has 14 amino acids. The germline CDR1 and CDR2 sequences are MNHNY and SVGAGI (reference sequence). CDR3 loop: CASRPSGPSNTQYF. DNA of the CDR3: TGTGCCAGCAGGCCTAGCGGGCCCTCGAATACGCAGTATTTT.

This clone was detected a few times. The rearrangement links TRBV28 to TRBJ1-2; 9 nucleotides match TRBD1. CDR1 MDHEN and CDR2 SYDVKM come from the germline V gene. J was trimmed by 6 bases and V by 8 bases; bases with no gene match: 13. The CDR3 runs 15 residues. The CDR3 here is CASGPLGQGSNGYTF. In nucleotides, the CDR3 is TGTGCCAGCGGTCCCTTGGGACAGGGAAGTAATGGCTACACCTTC.

This clone was counted a few times. J is TRBJ2-3 and V is TRBV2; 9 bases map to TRBD1. This CDR3 comprises 14 residues. Germline CDR1 SNHLY, CDR2 FYNNEI. J was trimmed by 5 bases and V by 9 bases; bases with no gene match: 9. CDR3 in amino acids: CASTGTGMRDTQYF. DNA of the CDR3: TGTGCCAGTACCGGGACAGGGATGAGAGATACGCAGTATTTT.

This clone was observed a handful of times. The CDR3 sequence: CASSLDSSVGTQYF. As DNA, the CDR3 is TGTGCCAGCAGCTTGGACAGCTCGGTGGGGACCCAGTACTTC. The chain recombines TRBV25-1 with TRBJ2-5; a possible D gene is TRBD1 (6 bases). The CDR3 is made up of 14 amino acids. From germline, CDR1 is MGHDK and CDR2 SYGVNS. Trimming pared 6 bases from V and 7 bases from J, leaving 18 bases between.

For this clone: The sample carries other DNA sequences with the same CDR3. The V gene is TRBV18, the J gene TRBJ2-5, with D maybe TRBD1 (6 bases). CDR1 KGHSH and CDR2 LQKENI come from the germline V gene. Trimming removed 3 bases from V and 2 bases from J, with 7 bases in between. CDR3 length equals 13 residues. The CDR3 loop reads CASSPDRQETQYF. The CDR3 nucleotides are TGTGCCAGCTCACCCGACAGGCAAGAGACCCAGTACTTC.

The chain has TRBV7-9 and TRBJ1-2, with 7 bases identical to TRBD1. The CDR3 spans 13 residues. CDR1 is SEHNR, CDR2 FQNEAQ, per germline (reference sequence). With V trimmed by 6 bases and J by 2 bases, 3 bases remained unmatched. CDR3 sequence (DNA): TGTGCCAGCAGTATGACAGGGAACTATGGCTACACCTTC. It is translated as CASSMTGNYGYTF. The entire variable domain, with the rest obtained from reference TRBV7-9 and TRBJ1-2, is as follows: DTGVSQNPRHKITKRGQNVTFRCDPISEHNRLYWYRQTLGQGPEFLTYFQNEAQLEKSRLLSDRFSAERPKGSFSTLEIQRTEQGDSAMYLCASSMTGNYGYTFGSGTRLTVV.

This chain links TRBV7-2 with TRBJ1-5, with a tentative D call TRBD1 (5 bases). Between the trimmed V and J ends, which lost 5 bases and 0 bases, there was a span of 14 bases. CDR1 is SGHTA and CDR2 is FQGNSA in the germline V gene. There are 16 residues in the CDR3. The CDR3 region is CASSSQGVYSNQPQHF. The CDR3, as DNA: TGTGCCAGCAGCAGTCAGGGCGTTTATAGCAATCAGCCCCAGCATTTT. Combining the CDR3 with reference TRBV7-2 and TRBJ1-5 gives the whole variable domain GAGVSQSPSNKVTEKGKDVELRCDPISGHTALYWYRQSLGQGLEFLIYFQGNSAPDKSGLPSDRFSAERTGGSVSTLTIQRTQQEDSAVYLCASSSQGVYSNQPQHFGDGTRLSIL.

This clone was counted only a few times. The V call is TRBV29-1, the J call TRBJ2-7; D is perhaps TRBD2 (6 bases). Trimming left V 4 bases short and J 4 bases short, with 14 bases between. The CDR3 sequence is 13 residues long. Germline lookup yields CDR1 SQVTM and CDR2 ANQGSEA. Here the CDR3 reads CSVAVGTLYEQYF. CDR3 sequence (DNA): TGCAGCGTTGCCGTTGGGACTTTGTACGAGCAGTACTTC.

V gene TRBV5-4 combines with J gene TRBJ1-5; D may be TRBD1 (5 bases). CDR1 and CDR2 (germline): SGHNT, YYREEE (reference sequence). The V gene lost 4 bases and the J gene lost 3 bases, with 14 bases spanning the gap. The CDR3 loop spans 15 amino acids. The CDR3 DNA follows: TGTGCCAGCAGCCCGGGGGGGGAGGCCAATCAGCCCCAGCATTTT. Translation: CASSPGGEANQPQHF.

This clone was found a few times. This CDR3 is also generated by other DNA sequences in the sample. The rearrangement links TRBV27 to TRBJ2-2, with D unresolved. Germline lookup yields CDR1 MNHEY and CDR2 SMNVEV (reference sequence). This CDR3 spans 11 amino acids. V was clipped by 5 bases and J by 4 bases, with 2 bases between them. The chain's CDR3 is CASSRTGELFF. The CDR3 DNA is TGTGCCAGCAGTCGCACCGGGGAGCTGTTTTTT.

This sequence joins TRBV7-9 and TRBJ2-1, with 9 bases identical to TRBD2. The CDR3 sequence is 17 residues long. The J segment lost 6 bases and the V segment lost 5 bases, leaving 14 bases of the junction unmatched. The germline CDR1 and CDR2 sequences are SEHNR and FQNEAQ (reference sequence). The CDR3 region has the DNA TGTGCCAGCAGCCCCGGCGTGTCGTCTAGCGGGGTCAATGAGCAGTTCTTC. Translation: CASSPGVSSSGVNEQFF.

This clone turned up a few times. The chain has TRBV5-5 and TRBJ1-2; 7 nucleotides match TRBD1. Trimming took 3 bases from V and 10 from J; bases not matched to a gene: 9. CDR1 is SGHKS and CDR2 is YYEKEE in the germline V gene (reference sequence). The CDR3 spans 13 residues. CDR3 sequence reads: CASSYRDRLFYTF. The CDR3 region has the DNA TGTGCCAGCAGCTACCGGGACAGACTATTCTACACCTTC.

This clone came up a few times. The chain couples TRBV19 to TRBJ2-1; 9 bases line up with TRBD2. This CDR3 region has 13 residues. The junction had 6 bases not matched to a gene; V was cut back by 6 bases and J by 9 bases. Germline V gene sequence: CDR1 LNHDA, CDR2 SQIVND (reference sequence). The CDR3 protein is CASRAGTSLEQFF. The CDR3, as DNA: TGTGCCAGTAGAGCCGGGACTAGCCTTGAGCAGTTCTTC. Filled out from reference TRBV19 and TRBJ2-1, the complete variable domain reads DGGITQSPKYLFRKEGQNVTLSCEQNLNHDAMYWYRQDPGQGLRLIYYSQIVNDFQKGDIAEGYSVSREKKESFPLTVTSAQKNPTAFYLCASRAGTSLEQFFGPGTRLTVL.

A single count supports this clone. The V and J genes are TRBV11-2 and TRBJ2-7; 8 positions agree with TRBD1. There are 14 residues in the CDR3. Germline values: CDR1 SGHAT, CDR2 FQNNGV. V gave up 4 bases and J gave up 2 bases; unmatched junction bases: 4. The DNA for the CDR3 is TGTGCCAGCAGCTCATACAGGGGGGCCTACGAGCAGTACTTC. Translation gives CASSSYRGAYEQYF.

This chain uses TRBV28 with TRBJ2-7; tentatively, D is TRBD2 (6 bases). Looked up from germline, CDR1 is MDHEN and CDR2 is SYDVKM. V was pared by 5 bases and J by 2 bases, with 16 bases between. This CDR3 spans 15 amino acids. Here the CDR3 reads CASSLPGGRTYEQYF. CDR3 nucleotides: TGTGCCAGCAGTCTCCCCGGAGGGCGGACCTACGAGCAGTACTTC.